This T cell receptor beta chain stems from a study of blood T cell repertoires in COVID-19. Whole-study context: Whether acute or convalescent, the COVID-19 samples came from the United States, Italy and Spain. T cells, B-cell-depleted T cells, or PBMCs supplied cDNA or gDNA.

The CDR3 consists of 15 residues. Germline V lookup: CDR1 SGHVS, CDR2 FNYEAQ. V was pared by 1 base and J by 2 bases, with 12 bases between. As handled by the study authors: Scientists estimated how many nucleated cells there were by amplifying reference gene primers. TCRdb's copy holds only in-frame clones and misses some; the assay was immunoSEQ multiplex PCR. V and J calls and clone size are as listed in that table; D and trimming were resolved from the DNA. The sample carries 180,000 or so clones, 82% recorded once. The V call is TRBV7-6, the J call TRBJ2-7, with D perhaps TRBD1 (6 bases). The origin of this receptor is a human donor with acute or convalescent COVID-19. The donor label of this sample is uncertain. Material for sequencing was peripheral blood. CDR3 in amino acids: CASSLGKDRAYEQYF. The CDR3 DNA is TGTGCCAGCAGCTTAGGAAAGGACAGAGCCTACGAGCAGTACTTC.